These 27 T cell receptor beta chains came from one sample sequenced in a study of cytomegalovirus exposure and HLA in healthy donors. PCR primers comprised 60 Vbeta and 13 Jbeta primers. The assay was immunoSEQ multiplex PCR, and TCRdb's table has in-frame clones only and misses some. This repertoire includes over 100,000 clones. Material: PBMCs. Receptors were obtained from a man aged 35 to 55 in good health and CMV-seropositive.

The CDR3 spells CASSITSGRFGELFF. In DNA form, the CDR3 reads TGTGCCAGTAGTATCACTAGCGGGAGGTTCGGGGAGCTGTTTTTT. The chain uses TRBV19 and TRBJ2-2, with 12 nucleotides matching TRBD2. Germline V gene data show CDR1 as LNHDA and CDR2 as SQIVND (reference sequence). J gave up 7 bases and V 3 bases, and 3 bases lay outside the gene matches. The CDR3 totals 15 residues.

The chain carries TRBV7-3 and TRBJ2-1; the match to TRBD2 covers 7 bases. In germline, CDR1 is SGHTA, CDR2 FQGTGA. J gave up 8 bases and V 5 bases, and 12 bases lay outside the gene matches. The CDR3 runs 15 residues. This CDR3 reads CASSPRVTGGDEQFF. The CDR3 DNA follows: TGTGCCAGCAGCCCTCGGGTCACGGGAGGTGATGAGCAGTTCTTC.

This rearrangement joins TRBV29-1 to TRBJ1-1, with 7 bases aligning to TRBD1. V was pared by 7 bases and J by 0 bases, with 5 bases of the junction left unmatched. This CDR3 comprises 13 residues. Germline lookup yields CDR1 SQVTM and CDR2 ANQGSEA. The CDR3 protein is CSALGQLNTEAFF. The CDR3 bases are TGCAGCGCCCTGGGACAGTTGAACACTGAAGCTTTCTTT.

V and J are TRBV6-6 and TRBJ1-5; TRBD1 might be the D (5 bases). Per germline, CDR1 MNHNY and CDR2 SVGAGI (reference sequence). The CDR3 is 13 residues long. The germline V and J ends were trimmed by 7 bases and 2 bases, with 9 bases remaining between them. The CDR3 DNA reads TGTGCCAGCATGGACATCGGCAATCAGCCCCAGCATTTT. This encodes CASMDIGNQPQHF.

The chain recombines TRBV11-2 with TRBJ2-1; D is unclear. V shed 3 bases and J shed 0 bases, with 9 bases lying between them. Germline V gives CDR1 SGHAT, CDR2 FQNNGV. This CDR3 region has 15 residues. CDR3 in DNA: TGTGCCAGCAGCTTCTCTAGGAGCTCCTACAATGAGCAGTTCTTC. Translating gives CASSFSRSSYNEQFF.

This sequence joins TRBV6-5 and TRBJ2-7, with 7 nucleotides matching TRBD1. This CDR3 is 14 amino acids long. The V gene end was trimmed by 5 bases and the J gene end by 2 bases; junction bases not matched to a gene: 6. Germline V gene lookup returns CDR1 MNHEY and CDR2 SVGAGI. The CDR3 region is CASSPGTATYEQYF. The DNA of the CDR3 is TGTGCCAGCAGTCCCGGGACAGCCACCTACGAGCAGTACTTC.

The rearrangement uses TRBV2 and TRBJ1-6; possible D gene TRBD1, 6 bases. Trimming removed 7 bases at V and 7 bases at J, with 14 bases between. CDR3 length equals 14 residues. Germline-derived CDR1 and CDR2 are SNHLY and FYNNEI. In DNA form, the CDR3 reads TGTGCCAGCATGCGAGACAGGACCAATTCACCCCTCCACTTT. Translated, it gives CASMRDRTNSPLHF.

The chain carries TRBV11-2 and TRBJ2-5; D perhaps matches TRBD2 (6 bases). V shed 1 base and J shed 4 bases, with 10 bases lying between them. Germline V gene data show CDR1 as SGHAT and CDR2 as FQNNGV. This CDR3 is built from 14 residues. The CDR3 nucleotides are TGTGCCAGCAGCTTAGGTTTCGGGAGAGAGACCCAGTACTTC. This sequence encodes CASSLGFGRETQYF.

The genes are TRBV15 and TRBJ2-7; 12 nucleotides agree with TRBD2. CDR3 length: 14 residues. The germline V gene encodes CDR1 LNHNV and CDR2 YYDKDF (reference sequence). V lost 3 bases to trimming and J lost 5 bases; unmatched junction nucleotides: 2. The CDR3 nucleotides are TGTGCCACCAGCAGGAGACTAGCGGGAGACGAGCAGTACTTC. Protein product: CATSRRLAGDEQYF.

The V call is TRBV5-1, the J call TRBJ2-5; 7 positions agree with TRBD2. Germline V gene data show CDR1 as SGHRS and CDR2 as YFSETQ. This CDR3 has 15 amino acids. Trimming at V came to 0 bases and at J to 4 bases, leaving 6 bases not matched to a gene. CDR3 in DNA: TGCGCCAGCAGCTTGGAGGGAGGGCGGGGAGAGACCCAGTACTTC. Amino acids: CASSLEGGRGETQYF.

This chain connects TRBV28 to TRBJ2-7; tentatively, D is TRBD1 (6 bases). The CDR3 loop spans 14 amino acids. Germline CDR1 and CDR2: MDHEN and SYDVKM. Trimming left V 6 bases short and J 5 bases short, with 17 bases between. The CDR3 here is CASSPGAVSHEQYF. CDR3 in DNA: TGTGCCAGCAGCCCAGGGGCGGTGAGCCACGAGCAGTACTTC.

The chain employs TRBV28 and TRBJ1-1; D gene uncertain. Germline CDR1 reads MDHEN; CDR2 reads SYDVKM. The CDR3 has 13 residues. V lost 10 bases and J 0 bases, leaving 12 bases between the germline ends. CDR3 protein: CATKPVVNTEAFF. CDR3 in DNA: TGTGCCACCAAACCGGTCGTGAACACTGAAGCTTTCTTT.

The CDR3 is CASRVAQLINQPQHF. The CDR3 nucleotides are TGTGCCAGTAGGGTGGCGCAACTAATCAATCAGCCCCAGCATTTT. The chain has TRBV19 and TRBJ1-5, with D uncertain. Germline V CDR1 and CDR2: LNHDA, SQIVND (reference sequence). The CDR3 runs to 15 residues. The germline V and J ends were trimmed by 6 bases and 3 bases, with 15 bases remaining between them.

The rearrangement links TRBV28 to TRBJ1-5, with a weak D call TRBD1 (5 bases). V dropped 1 base and J dropped 7 bases, with 17 bases sitting between them. CDR3 length: 16 amino acids. The germline gives CDR1 MDHEN, CDR2 SYDVKM. The CDR3 DNA sequence: TGTGCCAGCAGTTTATTACTGGGGAGGGGCACCCAGCCCCAGCATTTT. This sequence encodes CASSLLLGRGTQPQHF. The whole variable domain, filled in from reference TRBV28 and TRBJ1-5, reads DVKVTQSSRYLVKRTGEKVFLECVQDMDHENMFWYRQDPGLGLRLIYFSYDVKMKEKGDIPEGYSVSREKKERFSLILESASTNQTSMYLCASSLLLGRGTQPQHFGDGTRLSIL.

The V gene is TRBV7-3, the J gene TRBJ2-2; no clear D gene. The CDR3 has 16 amino acids. Germline CDR1 is SGHTA and CDR2 is FQGTGA. Trimming removed 2 bases from V and 2 bases from J, with 12 bases in between. The CDR3 DNA sequence: TGTGCCAGCAGCTTATTTCCCAACACCAACACCGGGGAGCTGTTTTTT. Translation gives CASSLFPNTNTGELFF.

The chain has TRBV10-3 and TRBJ2-2; TRBD2 matches 9 bases. The CDR3 consists of 16 residues. The V segment lost 5 bases and the J segment 3 bases; nucleotides outside the gene matches: 7. CDR1 is ENHRY and CDR2 is SYGVKD in the germline V gene. CDR3 protein: CAISSGTSPDTGELFF. The CDR3 DNA reads as TGTGCCATCAGTTCCGGGACTAGCCCCGACACCGGGGAGCTGTTTTTT.

This rearrangement joins TRBV28 to TRBJ1-1, with TRBD1 identical over 7 bases. V shed 8 bases, J shed 2 bases, and the junction held 11 bases outside the gene matches. Germline lookup yields CDR1 MDHEN and CDR2 SYDVKM. CDR3 length: 15 residues. CDR3: CASHRTGVINTEAFF. In nucleotides, the CDR3 is TGTGCCAGCCACCGAACAGGGGTGATTAACACTGAAGCTTTCTTT.

Comments on this clone: Germline is not matched at one junction end, which may reflect a read error. V gene TRBV7-9 combines with J gene TRBJ2-2; D gene ambiguous. Germline CDR1 is SEHNR and CDR2 is FQNEAQ (reference sequence). This CDR3 comprises 15 residues. In DNA, the CDR3 is TGTGCCGGCAGCAGCCTAGGATCGAACACCGGGGAGCTGTTTTTT. It translates to CAGSSLGSNTGELFF. The full variable domain, in which reference TRBV7-9 and TRBJ2-2 provide the parts outside the CDR3, is DTGVSQNPRHKITKRGQNVTFRCDPISEHNRLYWYRQTLGQGPEFLTYFQNEAQLEKSRLLSDRFSAERPKGSFSTLEIQRTEQGDSAMYLCAGSSLGSNTGELFFGEGSRLTVL.

The rearrangement joins TRBV9 to TRBJ2-2; TRBD1 matches 9 bases. This CDR3 is built from 15 residues. J was trimmed by 4 bases and V by 4 bases; bases with no gene match: 5. Germline V gene sequence: CDR1 SGDLS, CDR2 YYNGEE. The CDR3 protein is CASSTGQGSTGELFF. The CDR3 DNA sequence: TGTGCCAGCAGCACCGGACAGGGGAGCACCGGGGAGCTGTTTTTT. Complete variable domain (other parts from reference TRBV9 and TRBJ2-2): DSGVTQTPKHLITATGQRVTLRCSPRSGDLSVYWYQQSLDQGLQFLIQYYNGEERAKGNILERFSAQQFPDLHSELNLSSLELGDSALYFCASSTGQGSTGELFFGEGSRLTVL.

The genes are TRBV5-4 and TRBJ1-2, with TRBD1 as a possible D gene (5 bases). Germline CDR1 is SGHNT and CDR2 is YYREEE (reference sequence). Trimming took 2 bases from V and 5 from J, leaving 13 bases between them. The CDR3 sequence is 14 residues long. In DNA form, the CDR3 reads TGTGCCAGCAGCTTTGGAGGGGCGCTTTATGGCTACACCTTC. Translation: CASSFGGALYGYTF.

The chain uses TRBV28 and TRBJ1-1; TRBD1 agrees at 8 bases. Germline CDR1 MDHEN, CDR2 SYDVKM. V trimming: 1 base; J trimming: 5 bases; junction bases outside the gene matches: 3. The length of the CDR3 is 14 residues. This chain's CDR3 is CASSLLDRATEAFF. CDR3 DNA: TGTGCCAGCAGTTTATTGGACAGGGCTACTGAAGCTTTCTTT.

V gene TRBV5-4 combines with J gene TRBJ2-3, with D possibly being TRBD2 (6 bases). CDR1 SGHNT and CDR2 YYREEE come from the germline V gene (reference sequence). The CDR3 sequence is 15 residues long. Trimming removed 2 bases from V and 2 bases from J, with 12 bases in between. The CDR3 sequence is CASSLQAGFTDTQYF. The CDR3 nucleotides are TGTGCCAGCAGCTTACAAGCGGGCTTCACAGATACGCAGTATTTT.

The chain combines TRBV5-1 with TRBJ1-3; tentative D call: TRBD1 (5 bases). V was shortened by 4 bases and J by 2 bases, with 10 bases between the two germline ends. The CDR3 consists of 14 residues. Germline V CDR1 and CDR2: SGHRS, YFSETQ. The chain's CDR3 is CASSVQGTGNTIYF. The DNA for the CDR3 is TGCGCCAGCAGCGTGCAGGGTACTGGAAACACCATATATTTT.

The chain links TRBV27 to TRBJ1-5; maybe TRBD1 (5 bases). The CDR3 has 13 amino acids. From germline, CDR1 is MNHEY and CDR2 SMNVEV (reference sequence). With 8 bases removed from V and 7 bases from J, the gap between germline ends came to 15 bases. The CDR3 nucleotides are TGTGCCAGCGGTGTAATTAAGGGGCAGCCCCAGCATTTT. This codes for CASGVIKGQPQHF.

The chain is built from TRBV6-5 and TRBJ1-2; TRBD1 matches at 9 bases. This CDR3 comprises 16 residues. From germline, CDR1 is MNHEY and CDR2 SVGAGI. V was clipped by 0 bases and J by 6 bases; unmatched bases: 8. CDR3 sequence (DNA): TGTGCCAGCAGTTACTCGATCCTCACAGGGGGCGATGGCTACACCTTC. Protein product: CASSYSILTGGDGYTF.

The rearrangement links TRBV28 to TRBJ2-1; D may be TRBD2 (6 bases). Germline CDR1 reads MDHEN; CDR2 reads SYDVKM. Deletions cut 2 bases from V and 9 bases from J, with 8 bases between. This CDR3 has 12 residues. This CDR3 is CASSLTGVEQFF. CDR3 coding DNA: TGTGCCAGCAGTTTAACGGGGGTTGAGCAGTTCTTC.

J is TRBJ2-1 and V is TRBV28; no definite D call. Trimming stripped 3 bases from V and 3 bases from J, with 6 bases between. This CDR3 comprises 13 residues. The germline CDR1 and CDR2 sequences are MDHEN and SYDVKM. DNA for the CDR3: TGTGCCAGCAGTTTCCAGCGCTACAATGAGCAGTTCTTC. Amino acids: CASSFQRYNEQFF.